This T cell receptor (beta chain) came from a study of Graves' ophthalmopathy and Graves' hyperthyroidism. Notes on the study in general: Ophthalmopathy was separated from stable hyperthyroidism by a 13-signature model with around 89% sensitivity and about 79% specificity.

The study amplified TCR beta CDR3 regions using RNA transcripts. HTBI primers primed a first-round RT-PCR, and a second-round multiplex PCR followed. TCRdb redid the calling of the multiplex PCR reads with MiXCR, one entry per CDR3 protein. The data hold over a million distinct CDR3 sequences, with 36% observed a single time. In its sample, this clonotype was seen once. The target antigen is unknown. Only newly diagnosed hyperthyroidism patients aged 18 to 65, with under 2 months' duration, were enrolled. Ineligible for inclusion were patients with other autoimmune diseases, uncontrolled infections, pregnancy or lactation. It was on clinical symptoms, serum thyroxine, TRAb, thyroid ultrasound and orbital computed tomography that diagnosis relied. Sequenced material: peripheral blood or thyroid tissue (not recorded which). This clonotype originated in an adult man with Graves' hyperthyroidism.

Here the CDR3 DNA reads TGTGCCAGCAGCCACGGGACAGGGGGTCAGACCCAGTACTTC. The encoded protein is CASSHGTGGQTQYF. The chain recombines TRBV7-7 with TRBJ2-5, with 11 nucleotides matching TRBD1. The CDR3 extends over 14 amino acids. Germline V lookup: CDR1 SSHAT, CDR2 FNYEAQ (reference sequence). The J segment lost 6 bases and the V segment lost 5 bases, leaving 5 bases of the junction unmatched. The whole variable domain, remainder taken from reference TRBV7-7 and TRBJ2-5, is GAGVSQSPRYKVTKRGQDVTLRCDPISSHATLYWYQQALGQGPEFLTYFNYEAQPDKSGLPSDRFSAERPEGSISTLTIQRTEQRDSAMYRCASSHGTGGQTQYFGPGTRLLVL.